One sample yielded the 21 T cell receptor beta chains listed below, sequenced in a study of response to subunit inactivated influenza vaccine. TCRdb analysed the RT-PCR reads with MiXCR anew, one entry per CDR3 protein. The sample comprises 300,000 to 350,000 distinct CDR3 sequences, over 20% of which are singletons, and approximately 10% rests with the top ten. The sequenced sample was PBMCs from blood, obtained 21 months after vaccination. All receptors derive from a man aged 45 to 70 who received an inactivated influenza vaccine.

Concerning this clonotype: This CDR3 is missing its conserved last phenylalanine or tryptophan, likely due to a read error. This chain links TRBV27 with TRBJ1-2; D unclear. The CDR3 has 14 residues. V dropped 3 bases and J dropped 7 bases, with 15 bases sitting between them. Germline V gives CDR1 MNHEY, CDR2 SMNVEV (reference sequence). DNA of the CDR3: TGTGCCAGCAGTTTTCGTGGCCAGGTCGGTGGCTACACCTCC. Its translation: CASSFRGQVGGYTS.

The chain has TRBV11-2 and TRBJ2-3, with D perhaps matching TRBD2 (6 bases). CDR3 length: 15 residues. Germline CDR1 and CDR2: SGHAT and FQNNGV. V gave up 6 bases and J gave up 4 bases, with 17 bases separating them. The CDR3 DNA reads as TGTGCCAGCAGTCAAGGGACTGTCAGCGCAGATACGCAGTATTTT. Its protein product is CASSQGTVSADTQYF.

This clonotype was seen ten or more times. The chain recombines TRBV18 with TRBJ2-5, with a weak D call TRBD1 (6 bases). The CDR3 totals 13 residues. CDR1 and CDR2 from the germline V gene are KGHSH and LQKENI. The V gene lost 6 bases and the J gene lost 1 base, with 9 bases spanning the gap. The CDR3 nucleotides read TGTGCCAGCTCGCTAGGGGGCCAAGAGACCCAGTACTTC. Translated: CASSLGGQETQYF.

This clonotype was counted only a few times. This CDR3 is CASSQDFFQGTNTGELFF. The CDR3 coding sequence is TGCGCCAGCAGCCAAGACTTTTTCCAGGGAACTAACACCGGGGAGCTGTTTTTT. This chain uses TRBV4-3 with TRBJ2-2; D may be TRBD1 (5 bases). Trimming took off 0 bases at V and 2 bases at J, with 16 bases between the two ends. Germline V gives CDR1 LGHNA, CDR2 YSLEER. The CDR3 consists of 18 residues.

This clonotype turned up a few times. This chain uses TRBV18 with TRBJ1-4; no reliable D call. This CDR3 region has 16 residues. The germline gives CDR1 KGHSH, CDR2 LQKENI. Trimming removed 3 bases from V and 8 bases from J, with 19 bases in between. The CDR3 nucleotides are TGTGCCAGCTCACCTCTGGACCTTTACAGCGGGGAAAAACTGTTTTTT. Translated, it gives CASSPLDLYSGEKLFF. Complete variable domain (other parts from reference TRBV18 and TRBJ1-4): NAGVMQNPRHLVRRRGQEARLRCSPMKGHSHVYWYRQLPEEGLKFMVYLQKENIIDESGMPKERFSAEFPKEGPSILRIQQVVRGDSAAYFCASSPLDLYSGEKLFFGSGTQLSVL.

The sample holds many counts of this clonotype. The rearrangement uses TRBV6-2 or TRBV6-3 and TRBJ1-5, with D tentatively TRBD1 (6 bases). Trimming pared 8 bases from V and 4 bases from J, leaving 12 bases between. This CDR3 region has 13 residues. The V gene's germline CDR1 is MNHEY and CDR2 SVGEGT. CDR3 DNA: TGTGCCAGCGGGAGGCAGGGGAATCAGCCCCAGCATTTT. Residues: CASGRQGNQPQHF.

The sample holds a few counts of this clonotype. The gene calls are TRBV2 and TRBJ1-5; the D is unclear. V was trimmed by 1 base and J by 2 bases, leaving 6 bases between them. The length of the CDR3 is 14 residues. CDR1 SNHLY and CDR2 FYNNEI come from the germline V gene. The CDR3 bases are TGTGCCAGCAGTGAAGGGTCGGGCAATCAGCCCCAGCATTTT. Residues: CASSEGSGNQPQHF.

This clonotype was seen a handful of times. The V gene is TRBV6-5, the J gene TRBJ1-2; TRBD1 agrees at 9 bases. The CDR3 totals 15 residues. V lost 4 bases and J lost 5; bases outside the gene matches: 8. Germline-derived CDR1 and CDR2 are MNHEY and SVGAGI. CDR3 sequence: CASSFPGQGVYGYTF. In nucleotides, the CDR3 is TGTGCCAGCAGTTTTCCGGGACAGGGAGTTTATGGCTACACCTTC.

This chain links TRBV6-1 with TRBJ2-7, with unresolved D. This CDR3 has 14 amino acids. Germline V gives CDR1 MNHNS, CDR2 SASEGT. V was trimmed by 6 bases and J by 5 bases, leaving 17 bases between them. This chain's CDR3 is CASSPGPYGNEQYF. The CDR3 DNA follows: TGTGCCAGCAGCCCCGGACCCTACGGTAACGAGCAGTACTTC.

There are a few counts of this clonotype. The DNA is left out, because the CDR3 cannot be placed on it with certainty; the CDR3 is given as TCRdb lists it. This chain uses TRBV7-5 with TRBJ1-6; the DNA was not compared with TRBD1, the D call given in the table. TRBV7-5 is a pseudogene segment. Inclusive of both ends, the CDR3 amounts to 19 amino acids. CDR3 loop: CISVPEASLGGTYNSPLHF.

This clonotype has just a few counts. J is TRBJ2-5 and V is TRBV6-2 or TRBV6-3; 10 bases are a match to TRBD2. The germline V gene encodes CDR1 MNHEY and CDR2 SVGEGT. The J segment lost 1 base and the V segment lost 0 bases, leaving 2 bases of the junction unmatched. The CDR3 runs 16 residues. DNA of the CDR3: TGTGCCAGCAGTTACTCGCTAGCGGGAGTCCAAGAGACCCAGTACTTC. Amino acids: CASSYSLAGVQETQYF.

This clonotype turned up a few times. This sequence joins TRBV6-1 and TRBJ1-1, with 9 nucleotides matching TRBD1. Germline V lookup: CDR1 MNHNS, CDR2 SASEGT. The CDR3 totals 15 residues. V dropped 7 bases and J dropped 4; count of bases not matched to a gene: 10. CDR3 region: CASTEQGAVSTEAFF. The CDR3 DNA reads as TGTGCCAGCACGGAACAGGGGGCTGTGAGCACTGAAGCTTTCTTT.

The table lists this clonotype with a few counts. The chain recombines TRBV6-1 with TRBJ2-7; D is perhaps TRBD1 (6 bases). Germline lookup yields CDR1 MNHNS and CDR2 SASEGT. CDR3 length equals 16 residues. Trimming removed 1 base at V and 0 bases at J, with 13 bases between. This CDR3 is CASSEGSVGASYEQYF. DNA for the CDR3: TGTGCCAGCAGTGAAGGATCTGTGGGGGCCTCCTACGAGCAGTACTTC.

The J gene is TRBJ1-3, the V gene TRBV7-9, with TRBD1 identical over 7 bases. CDR1 is SEHNR, CDR2 FQNEAQ, per germline (reference sequence). The CDR3 loop spans 16 amino acids. Trimming removed 5 bases from V and 0 bases from J; junction bases left unmatched: 7. CDR3 residues: CASSTSTGVSGNTIYF. The CDR3 nucleotides read TGTGCCAGCAGCACATCCACAGGGGTCTCTGGAAACACCATATATTTT. Full variable domain (remainder filled in from reference TRBV7-9 and TRBJ1-3): DTGVSQNPRHKITKRGQNVTFRCDPISEHNRLYWYRQTLGQGPEFLTYFQNEAQLEKSRLLSDRFSAERPKGSFSTLEIQRTEQGDSAMYLCASSTSTGVSGNTIYFGEGSWLTVV.

This clonotype was seen many times. The chain has TRBV28 and TRBJ2-7, with 11 bases identical to TRBD2. After removal of 8 bases from V and 3 bases from J, the junction contained 0 bases not matched to a gene. The CDR3 length is 12 residues. In germline, CDR1 is MDHEN, CDR2 SYDVKM. The CDR3 region has the DNA TGTGCCAGCGGGACTAGCGGCTACGAGCAGTACTTC. Translated, it gives CASGTSGYEQYF.

CDR3 residues: CASSQGRLDYEQYF. CDR3 DNA sequence: TGTGCCAGCAGCCAAGGTCGGTTAGACTACGAGCAGTACTTC. The genes are TRBV14 and TRBJ2-7; unclear D gene. The CDR3 has 14 residues. Per the germline V gene, CDR1 is SGHDN and CDR2 is FVKESK. With 1 base removed from V and 3 bases from J, the gap between germline ends came to 10 bases. Full variable domain (rest looked up from reference TRBV14 and TRBJ2-7): EAGVTQFPSHSVIEKGQTVTLRCDPISGHDNLYWYRRVMGKEIKFLLHFVKESKQDESGMPNNRFLAERTGGTYSTLKVQPAELEDSGVYFCASSQGRLDYEQYFGPGTRLTVT.

The CDR3 region has the DNA TGTGCCACCCTGCAGGACCCTGGCATTCAGTACTTC. Its protein is CATLQDPGIQYF. This chain joins TRBV12-3 or TRBV12-4 and TRBJ2-4; D is undetermined. The V gene lost 10 bases and the J gene lost 9 bases, with 16 bases spanning the gap. The CDR3 has 12 residues.

The J gene is TRBJ2-5, the V gene TRBV7-8, with D perhaps matching TRBD2 (6 bases). Germline assignment: CDR1 SGHVS and CDR2 FQNEAQ. Trimming took 5 bases from V and 4 from J, leaving 17 bases between them. The CDR3 totals 15 residues. The CDR3 reads CASSPYGTQRETQYF. The DNA for the CDR3 is TGTGCCAGCAGCCCATATGGGACTCAGCGAGAGACCCAGTACTTC.

The genes are TRBV6-1 and TRBJ1-4, with a tentative D call TRBD1 (5 bases). V lost 1 base and J 4 bases, leaving 10 bases between the germline ends. The CDR3 runs to 15 residues. Germline CDR1 MNHNS, CDR2 SASEGT. The CDR3 DNA follows: TGTGCCAGCAGTGAAGTCCCGGGGGGTAATGAAAAACTGTTTTTT. Its protein product is CASSEVPGGNEKLFF.

There are a few counts of this clonotype. The chain links TRBV20-1 to TRBJ2-7, with TRBD1 matching over 9 bases. The CDR3 is 12 amino acids. Germline V gene sequence: CDR1 DFQATT, CDR2 SNEGSKA (reference sequence). Trimming cost V 6 bases and J 3 bases; bases outside gene matches: 3. CDR3 sequence reads: CSASGQGYEQYF. The CDR3 bases are TGCAGTGCGTCGGGACAGGGCTACGAGCAGTACTTC.

There are many counts of this clonotype. CDR3 amino acids: CASSPQQGPDQPQHF. In DNA form, the CDR3 reads TGTGCCAGCTCACCACAGCAGGGGCCGGATCAGCCCCAGCATTTT. The gene calls are TRBV18 and TRBJ1-5; perhaps TRBD1 as D (6 bases). Trimming took 1 base from V and 5 from J, leaving 12 bases between them. Germline loops: CDR1 KGHSH, CDR2 LQKENI. The CDR3 has 15 residues.